Sequencing of this T cell receptor (beta chain) was carried out in a study of blood T cell repertoires in COVID-19. As processed by the authors: Estimation of nucleated cell counts relied on the amplification of reference gene primers. Only in-frame clones appear in the TCRdb table, and some are missing; sequencing was by immunoSEQ multiplex PCR. For V, J and clone size, that table is used; D and trimming come from the DNA. This sample has hundreds of thousands of clones, with roughly 88% found just once. Comments on this clone: Other DNA sequences in the same sample also yield this CDR3.

The CDR3 is made up of 16 amino acids. The germline V gene encodes CDR1 SGDLS and CDR2 YYNGEE. The junction had 2 bases not matched to a gene; V was cut back by 0 bases and J by 1 base. The sequencing input was peripheral blood. The chain employs TRBV9 and TRBJ2-5; 11 nucleotides align to TRBD2. This clonotype originated in an older man with acute or convalescent COVID-19. Here the CDR3 DNA reads TGTGCCAGCAGCGTAGTAGCGGGAGGGCCCCAAGAGACCCAGTACTTC. Encoded protein: CASSVVAGGPQETQYF.